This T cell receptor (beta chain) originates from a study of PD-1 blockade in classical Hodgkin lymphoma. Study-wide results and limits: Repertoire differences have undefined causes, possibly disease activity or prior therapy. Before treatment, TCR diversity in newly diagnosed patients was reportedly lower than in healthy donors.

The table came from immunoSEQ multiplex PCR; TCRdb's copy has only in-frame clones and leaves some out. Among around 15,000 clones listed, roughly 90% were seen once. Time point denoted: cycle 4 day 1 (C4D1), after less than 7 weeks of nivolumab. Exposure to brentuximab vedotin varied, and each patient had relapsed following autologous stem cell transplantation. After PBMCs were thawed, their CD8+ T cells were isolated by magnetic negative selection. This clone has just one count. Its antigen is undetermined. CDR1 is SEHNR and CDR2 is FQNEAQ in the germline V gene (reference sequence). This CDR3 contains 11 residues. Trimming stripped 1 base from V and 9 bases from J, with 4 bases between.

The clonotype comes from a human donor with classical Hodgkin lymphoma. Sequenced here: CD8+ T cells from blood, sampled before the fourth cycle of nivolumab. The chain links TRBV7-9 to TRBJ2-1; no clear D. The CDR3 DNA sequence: TGTGCCAGCAGCTTAGGGGTTGAGCAGTTCTTC. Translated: CASSLGVEQFF.